The entry that follows covers one T cell receptor beta chain sequence. The CDR3 loop spans 14 amino acids. The germline gives CDR1 MNHEY, CDR2 SVGAGI. The V segment lost 5 bases and the J segment 6 bases; nucleotides outside the gene matches: 6. In the original analysis: Amplification with reference gene primers provided the estimates of nucleated cell counts. Only in-frame clones appear in the TCRdb table, and some are missing; sequencing was by immunoSEQ multiplex PCR. The V and J calls and clone size come from that table; D and trimming were worked out from the DNA. The repertoire holds roughly 150,000 clones, with about 88% as singletons. The source of the sample is a study of blood T cell repertoires in COVID-19. Study-wide context: COVID-19 samples from acute and convalescent phases originated in the United States, Italy and Spain.

The Seattle site enrolled patients during active infection and followed them longitudinally. This TCR derives from a woman aged 80 or over with COVID-19, enrolled during active disease. The specimen was peripheral blood. The rearrangement uses TRBV6-5 and TRBJ1-4; 7 bases map to TRBD1. CDR3 DNA: TGTGCCAGCAGTAAGACAGGGAACGATGAAAAACTGTTTTTT. Amino acid sequence: CASSKTGNDEKLFF.